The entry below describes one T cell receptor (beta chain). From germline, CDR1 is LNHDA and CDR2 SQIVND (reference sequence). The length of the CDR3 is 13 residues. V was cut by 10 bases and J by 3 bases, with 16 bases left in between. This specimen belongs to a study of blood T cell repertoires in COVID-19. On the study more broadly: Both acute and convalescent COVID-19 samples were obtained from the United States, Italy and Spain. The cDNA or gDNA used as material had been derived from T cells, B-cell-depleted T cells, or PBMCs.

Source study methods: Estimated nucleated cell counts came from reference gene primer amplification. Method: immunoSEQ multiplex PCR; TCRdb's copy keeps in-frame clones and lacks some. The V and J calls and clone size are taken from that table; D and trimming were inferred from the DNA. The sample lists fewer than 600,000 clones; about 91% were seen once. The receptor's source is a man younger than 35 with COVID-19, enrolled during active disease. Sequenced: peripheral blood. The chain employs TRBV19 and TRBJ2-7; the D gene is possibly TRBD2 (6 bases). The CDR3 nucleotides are TGTGCCACTTCACGGGACTCCTACTACGAGCAGTACTTC. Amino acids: CATSRDSYYEQYF.